The sequence of this TCR beta chain was determined in a study of blood T cell repertoires in COVID-19. Study context: Sample material is recorded as cDNA or gDNA derived from T cells, B-cell-depleted T cells, or PBMCs.

In the original analysis: Amplification with reference gene primers provided the estimates of nucleated cell counts. The repertoire was sequenced with immunoSEQ multiplex PCR; TCRdb's copy has only in-frame clones and lacks some. The DNA gave D and trimming, while V, J and clone size come from that table. The sample lists 180,000 or so clones; 82% were seen once. The sequence came from a woman in her seventies with acute or convalescent COVID-19. The material sequenced was peripheral blood.

CDR3 protein: CASSQDPNPGLYSPLHF. The CDR3 DNA reads TGCGCCAGCAGCCAAGATCCCAACCCGGGTCTATATTCACCCCTCCACTTT. The V call is TRBV4-1, the J call TRBJ1-6; D gene unclear. Germline values: CDR1 MGHRA, CDR2 YSYEKL. Trimming shortened V by 0 bases and J by 8 bases, and 17 bases separated the two germline ends. The CDR3 consists of 17 residues.